This T cell receptor beta chain originates from a study of patients with pleural tuberculosis. This clonotype is medium-sized (0.01 to 0.1%) within its sample. MiXCR was run by TCRdb on the reads, yielding one entry per CDR3 protein. The data contain under 55,000 distinct CDR3 sequences, under 8.5% of them singletons. CDR1 is LNHDA and CDR2 is SQIVND in the germline V gene (reference sequence). V gave up 11 bases and J gave up 0 bases; unmatched junction bases: 10. The CDR3 runs 15 residues. The genes are TRBV19 and TRBJ2-3; 8 bases match TRBD2. The TCR was taken from a human donor with pleural tuberculosis. For the CDR3, the DNA is TGTGCCGTCAAGGCGGGGGGCTCCAGCACAGATACGCAGTATTTT. This sequence encodes CAVKAGGSSTDTQYF.